This is a list of T cell receptor beta chains from one sample in a study of blood T cell repertoires in COVID-19. The table came from immunoSEQ multiplex PCR; TCRdb's copy has only in-frame clones and leaves some out. The top ten hold approximately 4.6% of the sample, which has 130,000 to 150,000 clones, more than 80% seen once. The sample comprised peripheral blood. The receptors were gathered from a human donor in a cohort sampled during active COVID-19. Each CDR3 is given with its conserved first and last residue. A D gene is named only where the DNA matches it firmly. Some rows mark clone size as missing; the rest say once, few, many or name a class of expanded clone.

j_call	d_call	v_call	clone_size	cdr3_aa	cdr3_nt
TRBJ1-6	TRBD1	TRBV7-2	NA	CASSLTRQGSNSPLHF	TGTGCCAGCAGCTTGACTAGACAGGGCAGTAATTCACCCCTCCACTTT
TRBJ2-2	NA	TRBV29-1	NA	CSGLGSGVFAGELFF	TGCAGCGGACTCGGGTCAGGGGTATTCGCCGGGGAGCTGTTTTTT
TRBJ1-6	NA	TRBV6-5	NA	CASRGGMNSPLHF	TGTGCCAGCAGAGGGGGAATGAATTCACCCCTCCACTTT
TRBJ1-6	TRBD1	TRBV6-5	NA	CASSPTGTGGSPLHF	TGTGCCAGCAGCCCCACCGGGACAGGTGGCTCACCCCTCCACTTT
TRBJ1-6	NA	TRBV5-1	few	CASSLEGVGVSPLHF	TGCGCCAGCAGCTTGGAAGGGGTTGGAGTTTCACCCCTCCACTTT
TRBJ2-7	TRBD1	TRBV11-2	NA	CASSPGQGRNEQYF	TGTGCCAGCAGCCCCGGACAGGGGCGTAACGAGCAGTACTTC
TRBJ1-1	TRBD1	TRBV7-9	NA	CASSQGVENTEAFF	TGTGCCAGTTCACAGGGGGTGGAGAACACTGAAGCTTTCTTT
TRBJ2-4	NA	TRBV30	NA	CAWRAGNIQYF	TGTGCCTGGAGAGCAGGAAACATTCAGTACTTC
TRBJ2-1	TRBD2	TRBV5-4	few	CASSETSGGITEQFF	TGTGCCAGCAGCGAAACTAGCGGGGGGATAACTGAGCAGTTCTTC
TRBJ2-1	TRBD1	TRBV18	few	CASSARQGGSYNEQFF	TGTGCCAGCTCAGCGAGACAGGGGGGGTCCTACAATGAGCAGTTCTTC
TRBJ1-6	TRBD1	TRBV5-5	NA	CASSLRDRDNSPLHF	TGTGCCAGCAGCTTAAGGGACAGGGATAATTCACCCCTCCACTTT
TRBJ2-2	TRBD2	TRBV7-3	few	CASTVAGGPGELFF	TGTGCCAGCACCGTAGCGGGAGGACCCGGGGAGCTGTTTTTT
TRBJ1-5	TRBD1	TRBV28	NA	CASSLSYRGNQPQHF	TGTGCCAGCAGTTTATCCTACAGGGGGAATCAGCCCCAGCATTTT
TRBJ2-3	NA	TRBV10-3	few	CAISESFRTANPGTQYF	TGTGCCATCAGTGAGTCGTTCCGTACTGCAAATCCTGGTACGCAGTATTTT
TRBJ2-1	TRBD1	TRBV5-1	NA	CASSPGTGSGNEQFF	TGCGCCAGCAGCCCCGGGACAGGTAGTGGCAATGAGCAGTTCTTC
TRBJ2-3	TRBD1	TRBV5-4	NA	CASSYRQGDTDTQYF	TGTGCCAGCAGTTATAGACAGGGGGACACAGATACGCAGTATTTT
TRBJ2-3	TRBD2	TRBV18	once	CASSLAGLSTDTQYF	TGTGCCAGCTCACTAGCGGGGTTGAGCACAGATACGCAGTATTTT
TRBJ1-2	NA	TRBV29-1	few	CSVEAGDGYTF	TGCAGCGTTGAAGCAGGGGATGGCTACACCTTC
TRBJ2-1	TRBD1	TRBV30	NA	CAWEDRGTYNEQFF	TGTGCCTGGGAGGACAGGGGGACCTACAATGAGCAGTTCTTC
TRBJ1-1	TRBD1	TRBV7-9	NA	CASSPGDRVNTEAFF	TGTGCCAGCAGCCCAGGGGACAGGGTGAACACTGAAGCTTTCTTT
TRBJ2-4	NA	TRBV18	NA	CAGAGRENIQYF	TGTGCCGGGGCCGGCAGGGAAAACATTCAGTACTTC
TRBJ2-1	TRBD2	TRBV29-1	NA	CSVEKGTGTSSIF	TGCAGCGTTGAAAAGGGAACCGGGACTAGCTCAATCTTC
TRBJ2-5	TRBD2	TRBV3-1/TRBV3-2	NA	CASSQVTSGNQETQYF	TGTGCCAGCAGCCAAGTGACTAGCGGTAACCAAGAGACCCAGTACTTC
TRBJ2-3	TRBD2	TRBV2	NA	CASTTKTSGTDTQYF	TGTGCCAGCACTACAAAGACTAGCGGAACAGATACGCAGTATTTT
TRBJ1-6	TRBD1	TRBV28	NA	CASTPGQNNSPLHF	TGTGCCAGTACCCCGGGACAGAATAATTCACCCCTCCACTTT
TRBJ1-2	TRBD1	TRBV4-1	NA	CASSQGYGQAYGYTF	TGCGCCAGCAGCCAAGGTTACGGACAGGCCTATGGCTACACCTTC
TRBJ2-1	TRBD2	TRBV6-5	NA	CASSYGSGLEHNEQFF	TGTGCCAGCAGTTACGGCTCTGGACTAGAACACAATGAGCAGTTCTTC
TRBJ1-1	TRBD1	TRBV29-1	few	CSAHRGTEAFF	TGCAGCGCCCACAGGGGCACCGAAGCTTTCTTT
TRBJ2-1	NA	TRBV5-1	NA	CASSLESGAPYNEQFF	TGCGCCAGCAGCTTGGAAAGCGGAGCCCCTTACAATGAGCAGTTCTTC
TRBJ1-2	TRBD1	TRBV9	NA	CASSVETGGAGYTF	TGTGCCAGCAGCGTAGAGACAGGGGGCGCCGGCTACACCTTC
TRBJ1-3	NA	TRBV6-5	NA	CASSYGGGGKDTIYF	TGTGCCAGCAGTTACGGGGGAGGGGGTAAGGACACCATATATTTT
TRBJ1-1	TRBD1	TRBV3-1/TRBV3-2	NA	CASSQDRTGRAFF	TGTGCCAGCAGCCAAGATCGGACAGGGAGGGCTTTCTTT
TRBJ1-4	TRBD1	TRBV5-4	NA	CASSIGQAANEKLFF	TGTGCCAGCAGCATCGGACAGGCGGCTAATGAAAAACTGTTTTTT
TRBJ1-2	NA	TRBV6-6	NA	CASSTRGVAKSF	TGTGCCAGCAGTACCCGGGGGGTAGCGAAGTCCTTC
TRBJ1-1	NA	TRBV28	NA	CASSYPLRLVPRTEAFF	TGTGCCAGCAGTTACCCCCTCCGGTTAGTCCCGCGCACTGAAGCTTTCTTT
TRBJ2-7	NA	TRBV11-2	NA	CASSLAGGVYEQYF	TGTGCCAGCAGCTTAGCGGGGGGCGTCTACGAGCAGTACTTC
TRBJ1-2	NA	TRBV5-4	NA	CASSRRSSQAGYTF	TGTGCCAGCAGCCGCAGATCCAGTCAGGCTGGCTACACCTTC
TRBJ2-5	NA	TRBV20-1	NA	CSASMAGRPETQYF	TGCAGTGCTAGTATGGCGGGTCGACCAGAGACCCAGTACTTC
TRBJ2-1	NA	TRBV24-1	NA	CATSDFQASYNEQFF	TGTGCCACCAGTGATTTCCAGGCCTCCTACAATGAGCAGTTCTTC
TRBJ2-7	NA	TRBV2	NA	CASGIQQSQQYF	TGTGCCAGCGGAATACAGCAGTCCCAGCAGTACTTC
TRBJ2-5	TRBD1	TRBV7-9	NA	CASSPGQGEETQYF	TGTGCCAGCAGCCCGGGACAGGGGGAAGAGACCCAGTACTTC
TRBJ2-1	NA	TRBV27	NA	CASKGRGPYNEQFF	TGTGCCAGCAAGGGGCGGGGGCCCTACAATGAGCAGTTCTTC
TRBJ2-1	TRBD1	TRBV4-2	NA	CASSQGSGGTEQFF	TGTGCCAGCAGCCAAGGGTCAGGGGGCACTGAGCAGTTCTTC
TRBJ1-1	NA	TRBV19	once	CASTLYRDTEAFF	TGTGCCAGTACTCTATACCGGGACACTGAAGCTTTCTTT
TRBJ2-1	NA	TRBV7-9	NA	CASSQRVGGSYNEQFF	TGTGCCAGCAGCCAACGGGTAGGGGGCTCCTACAATGAGCAGTTCTTC
TRBJ1-2	NA	TRBV12-3/TRBV12-4	NA	CASRDSGWDGYTF	TGTGCCAGCAGGGACAGTGGGTGGGATGGCTACACCTTC